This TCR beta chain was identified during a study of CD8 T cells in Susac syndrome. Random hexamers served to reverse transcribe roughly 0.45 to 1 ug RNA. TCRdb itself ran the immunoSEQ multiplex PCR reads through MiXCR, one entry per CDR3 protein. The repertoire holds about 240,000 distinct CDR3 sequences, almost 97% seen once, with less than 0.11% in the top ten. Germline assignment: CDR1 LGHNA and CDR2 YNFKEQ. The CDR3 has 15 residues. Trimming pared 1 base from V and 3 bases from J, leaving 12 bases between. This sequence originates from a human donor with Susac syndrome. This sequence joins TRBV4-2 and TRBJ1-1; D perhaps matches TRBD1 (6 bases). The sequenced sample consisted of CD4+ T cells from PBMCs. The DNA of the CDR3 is TGTGCCAGCAGCCAAGCTGAGGGGGGTGACACTGAAGCTTTCTTT. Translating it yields CASSQAEGGDTEAFF.